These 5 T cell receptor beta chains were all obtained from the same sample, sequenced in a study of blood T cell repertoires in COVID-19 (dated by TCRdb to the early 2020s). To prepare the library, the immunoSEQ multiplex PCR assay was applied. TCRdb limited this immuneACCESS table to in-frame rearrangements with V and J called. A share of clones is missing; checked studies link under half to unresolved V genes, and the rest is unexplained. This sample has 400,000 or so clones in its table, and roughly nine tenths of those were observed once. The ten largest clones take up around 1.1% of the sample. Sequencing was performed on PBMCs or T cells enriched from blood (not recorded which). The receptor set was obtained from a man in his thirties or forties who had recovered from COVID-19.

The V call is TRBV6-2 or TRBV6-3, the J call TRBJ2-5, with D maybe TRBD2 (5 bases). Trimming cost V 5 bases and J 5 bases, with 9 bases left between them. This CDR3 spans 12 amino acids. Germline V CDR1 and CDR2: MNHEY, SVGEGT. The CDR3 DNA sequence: TGTGCCAGCAGTCTCCGAGGGGAGACCCAGTACTTC. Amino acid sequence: CASSLRGETQYF.

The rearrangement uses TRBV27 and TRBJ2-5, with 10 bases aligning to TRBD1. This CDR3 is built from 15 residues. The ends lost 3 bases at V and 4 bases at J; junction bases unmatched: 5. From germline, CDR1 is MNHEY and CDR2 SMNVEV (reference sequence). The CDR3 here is CASSFQWDRGETQYF. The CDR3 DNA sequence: TGTGCCAGCAGTTTTCAGTGGGACAGGGGAGAGACCCAGTACTTC.

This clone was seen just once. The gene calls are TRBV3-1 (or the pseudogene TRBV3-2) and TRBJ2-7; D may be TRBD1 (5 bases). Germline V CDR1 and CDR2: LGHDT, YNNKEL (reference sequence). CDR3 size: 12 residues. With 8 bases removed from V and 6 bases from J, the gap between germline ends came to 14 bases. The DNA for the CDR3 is TGTGCCAGCCTCCTCCGCAGGGCCGAGCAGTACTTC. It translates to CASLLRRAEQYF.

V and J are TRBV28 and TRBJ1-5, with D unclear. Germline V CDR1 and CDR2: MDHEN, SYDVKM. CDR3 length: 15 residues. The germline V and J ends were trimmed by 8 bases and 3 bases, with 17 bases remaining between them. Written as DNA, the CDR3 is TGTGCCAGCCGAGAGGAACCAACCTTCAATCAGCCCCAGCATTTT. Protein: CASREEPTFNQPQHF.

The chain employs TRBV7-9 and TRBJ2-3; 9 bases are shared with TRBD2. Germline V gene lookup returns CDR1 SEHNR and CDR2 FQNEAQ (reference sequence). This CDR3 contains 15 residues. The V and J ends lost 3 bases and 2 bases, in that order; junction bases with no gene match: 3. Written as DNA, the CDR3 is TGTGCCAGCAGCTTTCTAGCGGGGCCCACAGATACGCAGTATTTT. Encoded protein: CASSFLAGPTDTQYF. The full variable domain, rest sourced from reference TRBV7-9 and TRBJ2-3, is DTGVSQNPRHKITKRGQNVTFRCDPISEHNRLYWYRQTLGQGPEFLTYFQNEAQLEKSRLLSDRFSAERPKGSFSTLEIQRTEQGDSAMYLCASSFLAGPTDTQYFGPGTRLTVL.